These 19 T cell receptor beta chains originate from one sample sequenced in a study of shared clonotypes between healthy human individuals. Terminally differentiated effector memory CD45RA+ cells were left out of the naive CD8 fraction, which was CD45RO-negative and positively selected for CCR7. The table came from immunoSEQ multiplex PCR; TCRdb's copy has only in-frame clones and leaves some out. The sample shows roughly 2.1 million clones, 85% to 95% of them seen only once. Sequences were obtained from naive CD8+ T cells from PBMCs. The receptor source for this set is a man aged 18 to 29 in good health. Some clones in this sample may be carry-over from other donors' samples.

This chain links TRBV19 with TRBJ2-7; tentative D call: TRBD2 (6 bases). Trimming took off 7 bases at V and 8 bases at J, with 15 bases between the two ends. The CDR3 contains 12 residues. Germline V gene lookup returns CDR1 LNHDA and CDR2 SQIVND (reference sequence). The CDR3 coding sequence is TGTGCCAGTATGGGTCGGGAGAGAAAGCAGTACTTC. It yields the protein CASMGRERKQYF.

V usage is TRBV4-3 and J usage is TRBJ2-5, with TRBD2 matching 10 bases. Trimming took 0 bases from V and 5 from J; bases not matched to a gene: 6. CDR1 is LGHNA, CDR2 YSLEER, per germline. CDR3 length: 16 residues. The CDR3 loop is CASSQEVAGGFETQYF. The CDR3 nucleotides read TGCGCCAGCAGCCAAGAGGTAGCGGGAGGTTTTGAGACCCAGTACTTC.

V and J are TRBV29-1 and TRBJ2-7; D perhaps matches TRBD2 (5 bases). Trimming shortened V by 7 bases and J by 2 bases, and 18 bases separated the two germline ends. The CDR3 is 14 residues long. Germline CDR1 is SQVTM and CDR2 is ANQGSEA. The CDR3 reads CSGRKGVLPYEQYF. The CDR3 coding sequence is TGCAGCGGACGAAAGGGAGTACTCCCCTACGAGCAGTACTTC.

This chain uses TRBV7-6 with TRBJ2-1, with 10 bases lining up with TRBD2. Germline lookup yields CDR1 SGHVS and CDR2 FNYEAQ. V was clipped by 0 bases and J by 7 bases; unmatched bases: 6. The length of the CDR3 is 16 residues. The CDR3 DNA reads TGTGCCAGCAGCTTAGCGGGCCTAGCGGGAGATAATGAGCAGTTCTTC. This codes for CASSLAGLAGDNEQFF.

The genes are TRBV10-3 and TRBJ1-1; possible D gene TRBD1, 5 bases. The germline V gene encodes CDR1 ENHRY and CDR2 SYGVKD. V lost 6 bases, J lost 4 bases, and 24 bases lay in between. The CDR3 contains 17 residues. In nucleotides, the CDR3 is TGTGCCATCAGCGTTAAAAGGGTCGAAGCTGGGGGCACTGAAGCTTTCTTT. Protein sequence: CAISVKRVEAGGTEAFF.

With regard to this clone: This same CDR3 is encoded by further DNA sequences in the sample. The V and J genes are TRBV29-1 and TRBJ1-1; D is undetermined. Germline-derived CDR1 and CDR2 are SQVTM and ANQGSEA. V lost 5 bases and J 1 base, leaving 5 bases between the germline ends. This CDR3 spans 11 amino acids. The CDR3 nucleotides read TGCAGCGTTACGGAGAACACTGAAGCTTTCTTT. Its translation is CSVTENTEAFF. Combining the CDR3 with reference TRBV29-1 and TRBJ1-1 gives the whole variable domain SAVISQKPSRDICQRGTSLTIQCQVDSQVTMMFWYRQQPGQSLTLIATANQGSEATYESGFVIDKFPISRPNLTFSTLTVSNMSPEDSSIYLCSVTENTEAFFGQGTRLTVV.

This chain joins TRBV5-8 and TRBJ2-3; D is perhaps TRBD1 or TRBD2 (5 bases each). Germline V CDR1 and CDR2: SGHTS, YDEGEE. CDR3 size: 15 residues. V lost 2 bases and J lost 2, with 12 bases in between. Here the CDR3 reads CASSFGASTTDTQYF. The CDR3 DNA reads TGTGCCAGCAGCTTCGGGGCCTCGACCACAGATACGCAGTATTTT.

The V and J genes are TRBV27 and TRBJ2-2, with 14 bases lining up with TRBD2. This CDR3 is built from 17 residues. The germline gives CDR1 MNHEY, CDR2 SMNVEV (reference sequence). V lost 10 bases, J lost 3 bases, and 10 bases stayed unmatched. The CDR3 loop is CATDSTSGRADTGELFF. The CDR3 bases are TGTGCCACAGACTCGACTAGCGGGAGGGCCGACACCGGGGAGCTGTTTTTT.

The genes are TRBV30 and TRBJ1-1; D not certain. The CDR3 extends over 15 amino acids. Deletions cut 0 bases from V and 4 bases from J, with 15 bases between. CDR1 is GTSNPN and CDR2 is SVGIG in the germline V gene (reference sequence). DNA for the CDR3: TGTGCCTGGAGTGTAGGAACGGTTTTTGGCACTGAAGCTTTCTTT. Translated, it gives CAWSVGTVFGTEAFF.

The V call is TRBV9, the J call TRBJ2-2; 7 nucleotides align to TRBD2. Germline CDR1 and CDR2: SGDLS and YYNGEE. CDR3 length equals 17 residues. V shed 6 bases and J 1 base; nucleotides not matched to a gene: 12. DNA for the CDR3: TGTGCCAGCACGCAGAGGAGGGACTACTTGAACACCGGGGAGCTGTTTTTT. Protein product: CASTQRRDYLNTGELFF. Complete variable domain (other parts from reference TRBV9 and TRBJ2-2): DSGVTQTPKHLITATGQRVTLRCSPRSGDLSVYWYQQSLDQGLQFLIQYYNGEERAKGNILERFSAQQFPDLHSELNLSSLELGDSALYFCASTQRRDYLNTGELFFGEGSRLTVL.

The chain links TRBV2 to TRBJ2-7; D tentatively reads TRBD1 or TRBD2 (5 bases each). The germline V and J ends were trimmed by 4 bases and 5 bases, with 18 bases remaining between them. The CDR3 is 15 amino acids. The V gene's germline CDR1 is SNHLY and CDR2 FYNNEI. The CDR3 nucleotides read TGTGCCAGCAGTGTGGACGGGGCCCTTTGGAACGAGCAGTACTTC. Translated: CASSVDGALWNEQYF.

This CDR3 is CASSPIGGVLYEQYF. Here the CDR3 DNA reads TGTGCCAGCAGCCCTATTGGGGGAGTTCTCTACGAGCAGTACTTC. The V and J genes are TRBV6-5 and TRBJ2-7; D might be TRBD1 or TRBD2, each matching 5 bases. This CDR3 is 15 amino acids long. The germline V gene encodes CDR1 MNHEY and CDR2 SVGAGI. V lost 6 bases, J lost 3 bases, and 18 bases lay in between.

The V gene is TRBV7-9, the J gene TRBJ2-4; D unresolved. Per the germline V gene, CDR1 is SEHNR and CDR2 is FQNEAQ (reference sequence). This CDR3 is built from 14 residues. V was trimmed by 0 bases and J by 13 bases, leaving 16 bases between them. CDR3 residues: CASSLAKDPLSQYF. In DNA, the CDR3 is TGTGCCAGCAGCTTAGCGAAGGACCCCCTGAGCCAGTACTTC.

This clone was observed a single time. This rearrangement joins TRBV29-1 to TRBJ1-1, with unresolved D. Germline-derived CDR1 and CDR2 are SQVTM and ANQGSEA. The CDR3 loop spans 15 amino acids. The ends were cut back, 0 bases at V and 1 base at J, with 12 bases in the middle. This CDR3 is CSVEDPFWGNTEAFF. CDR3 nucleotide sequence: TGCAGCGTTGAAGACCCCTTTTGGGGGAACACTGAAGCTTTCTTT. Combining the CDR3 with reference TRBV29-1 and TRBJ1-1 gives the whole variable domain SAVISQKPSRDICQRGTSLTIQCQVDSQVTMMFWYRQQPGQSLTLIATANQGSEATYESGFVIDKFPISRPNLTFSTLTVSNMSPEDSSIYLCSVEDPFWGNTEAFFGQGTRLTVV.

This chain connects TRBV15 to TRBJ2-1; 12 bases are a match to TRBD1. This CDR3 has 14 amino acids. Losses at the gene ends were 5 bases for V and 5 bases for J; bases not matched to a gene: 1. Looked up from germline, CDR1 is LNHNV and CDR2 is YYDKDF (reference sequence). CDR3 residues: CATSGTGGNNEQFF. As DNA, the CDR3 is TGTGCCACCAGCGGGACAGGGGGCAACAATGAGCAGTTCTTC. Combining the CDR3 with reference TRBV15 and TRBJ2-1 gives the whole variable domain DAMVIQNPRYQVTQFGKPVTLSCSQTLNHNVMYWYQQKSSQAPKLLFHYYDKDFNNEADTPDNFQSRRPNTSFCFLDIRSPGLGDTAMYLCATSGTGGNNEQFFGPGTRLTVL.

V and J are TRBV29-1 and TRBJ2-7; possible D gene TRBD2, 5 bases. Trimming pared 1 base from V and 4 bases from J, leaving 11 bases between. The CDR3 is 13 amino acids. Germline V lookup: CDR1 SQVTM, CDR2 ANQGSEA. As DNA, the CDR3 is TGCAGCGTTGAAGTGTCGGAGGCTTACGAGCAGTACTTC. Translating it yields CSVEVSEAYEQYF.

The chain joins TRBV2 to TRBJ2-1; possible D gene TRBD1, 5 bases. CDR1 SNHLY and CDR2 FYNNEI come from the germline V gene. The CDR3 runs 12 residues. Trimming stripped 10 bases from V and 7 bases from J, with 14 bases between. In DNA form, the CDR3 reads TGTGCCAACTCGGGCAGGGTGAATGAGCAGTTCTTC. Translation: CANSGRVNEQFF.

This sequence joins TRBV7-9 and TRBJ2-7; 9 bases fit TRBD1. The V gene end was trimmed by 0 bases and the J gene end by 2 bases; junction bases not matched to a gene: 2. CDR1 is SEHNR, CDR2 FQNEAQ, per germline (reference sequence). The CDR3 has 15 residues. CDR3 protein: CASSLADRGPYEQYF. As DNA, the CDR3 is TGTGCCAGCAGCTTAGCGGACAGGGGCCCCTACGAGCAGTACTTC. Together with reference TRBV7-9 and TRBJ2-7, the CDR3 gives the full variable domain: DTGVSQNPRHKITKRGQNVTFRCDPISEHNRLYWYRQTLGQGPEFLTYFQNEAQLEKSRLLSDRFSAERPKGSFSTLEIQRTEQGDSAMYLCASSLADRGPYEQYFGPGTRLTVT.

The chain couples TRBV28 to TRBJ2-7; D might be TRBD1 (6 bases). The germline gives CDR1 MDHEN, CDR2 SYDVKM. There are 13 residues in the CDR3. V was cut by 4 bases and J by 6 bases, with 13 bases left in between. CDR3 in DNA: TGTGCCAGCAGTTGGGATCAAGGGGGCGAGCAGTACTTC. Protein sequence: CASSWDQGGEQYF. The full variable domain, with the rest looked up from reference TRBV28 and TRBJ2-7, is DVKVTQSSRYLVKRTGEKVFLECVQDMDHENMFWYRQDPGLGLRLIYFSYDVKMKEKGDIPEGYSVSREKKERFSLILESASTNQTSMYLCASSWDQGGEQYFGPGTRLTVT.